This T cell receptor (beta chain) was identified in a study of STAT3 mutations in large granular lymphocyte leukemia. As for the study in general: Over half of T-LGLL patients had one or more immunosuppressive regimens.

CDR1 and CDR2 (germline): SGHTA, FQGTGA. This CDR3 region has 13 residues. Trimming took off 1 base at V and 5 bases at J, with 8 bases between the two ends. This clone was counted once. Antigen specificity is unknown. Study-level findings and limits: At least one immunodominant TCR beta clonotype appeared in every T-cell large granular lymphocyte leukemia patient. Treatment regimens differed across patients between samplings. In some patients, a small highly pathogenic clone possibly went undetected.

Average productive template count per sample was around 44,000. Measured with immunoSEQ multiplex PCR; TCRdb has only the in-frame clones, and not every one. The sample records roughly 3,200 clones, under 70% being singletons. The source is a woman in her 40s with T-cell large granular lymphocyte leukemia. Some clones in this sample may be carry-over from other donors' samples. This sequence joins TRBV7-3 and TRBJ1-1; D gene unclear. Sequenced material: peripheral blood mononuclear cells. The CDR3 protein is CASSLSIRTEAFF. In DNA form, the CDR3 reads TGTGCCAGCAGCTTAAGTATTCGGACTGAAGCTTTCTTT.